This entry concerns a single TCR beta chain. A deep-level run was used for the assay. Assay used: immunoSEQ multiplex PCR; TCRdb lists only in-frame clones, some missing. In the table there are about 2 million clones, approximately 94% of which are singletons. The sample originates from a study of shared clonotypes between healthy human individuals. V was clipped by 4 bases and J by 11 bases, with 18 bases between them. CDR1 is SGHNT and CDR2 is YYREEE in the germline V gene (reference sequence). This CDR3 is built from 13 residues. As defined, naive CD8 cells were CD45RO-negative and positively selected for CCR7, with terminally differentiated effector memory CD45RA+ cells excluded.

The TCR comes from a man aged 18 to 30 in good health. The V and J genes are TRBV5-4 and TRBJ1-1; D may be TRBD1 (5 bases). Input material: naive CD8+ T cells sorted from blood. DNA of the CDR3: TGTGCCAGCAGCCCCGATGGGGACCCGGACGCTTTCTTT. Residues: CASSPDGDPDAFF.